The 21 T cell receptor beta chains reported below all come from one sample, sequenced in a study of blood T cell repertoires in COVID-19 (dated by TCRdb to 2020 to 2021). To prepare the library, the immunoSEQ multiplex PCR assay was applied. In TCRdb, the immuneACCESS table is reduced to in-frame sequences with V and J assigned. These tables do not hold every clone; where another copy was compared, an unresolved V gene accounts for under half, and the others remain unexplained. The sample includes about 320,000 clones, with approximately 88% observed a single time. The ten largest account for 1.6% of the sample. Sample: peripheral blood. These receptors were taken from a woman aged 25 to 39 with COVID-19, enrolled during active disease.

As regards this clone: A far larger clone is a single base away, which makes a read error likely. The chain recombines TRBV11-2 with TRBJ2-3, with D possibly TRBD2 on 5 matching bases. Trimming stripped 1 base from V and 0 bases from J, with 5 bases between. The CDR3 runs 14 residues. From germline, CDR1 is SGHAT and CDR2 FQNNGV. The CDR3, as DNA: TGTGCCAGCAGCTTAGGGACTAGCACAGATACGCAGTATTTT. Protein: CASSLGTSTDTQYF. The variable domain in full, completed from reference TRBV11-2 and TRBJ2-3, reads EAGVAQSPRYKIIEKRQSVAFWCNPISGHATLYWYQQILGQGPKLLIQFQNNGVVDDSQLPKDRFSAERLKGVDSTLKIQPAKLEDSAVYLCASSLGTSTDTQYFGPGTRLTVL.

This clone was recorded a few times. The gene calls are TRBV4-1 and TRBJ1-5; 7 positions match TRBD1. This CDR3 is built from 15 residues. Per the germline V gene, CDR1 is MGHRA and CDR2 is YSYEKL. V shed 1 base, J shed 5 bases, and the junction held 5 bases outside the gene matches. The CDR3 region has the DNA TGCGCCAGCAGCCAAGGGGGGACAGCAGATCAGCCCCAGCATTTT. This gives the protein CASSQGGTADQPQHF.

The chain combines TRBV13 with TRBJ2-1; TRBD2 matches at 9 bases. V lost 4 bases to trimming and J lost 8 bases; unmatched junction nucleotides: 15. The CDR3 totals 17 residues. In germline, CDR1 is PRHDT, CDR2 FYEKMQ (reference sequence). The chain's CDR3 is CASSYTSGRDAPDEQFF. For the CDR3, the DNA is TGTGCCAGCAGCTATACTAGCGGGCGGGACGCGCCGGATGAGCAGTTCTTC.

The chain recombines TRBV30 with TRBJ2-3, with 10 bases aligning to TRBD2. The junction had 7 bases not matched to a gene; V was cut back by 3 bases and J by 10 bases. The CDR3 is made up of 13 amino acids. Looked up from germline, CDR1 is GTSNPN and CDR2 is SVGIG (reference sequence). CDR3 region: CAWRLAGTQAQYF. CDR3 DNA sequence: TGTGCCTGGAGACTAGCGGGGACCCAGGCGCAGTATTTT.

Turning to this clone: This CDR3 is also generated by other DNA sequences in the sample. The genes are TRBV4-1 and TRBJ1-2; no definite D call. Germline loops: CDR1 MGHRA, CDR2 YSYEKL. The V end was cut by 0 bases, the J end by 2 bases, with 10 bases between. This CDR3 comprises 15 residues. As DNA, the CDR3 is TGCGCCAGCAGCCAAGATCCAGGAACGAACTATGGCTACACCTTC. Translated: CASSQDPGTNYGYTF.

This chain joins TRBV19 and TRBJ1-1, with unresolved D. The V gene's germline CDR1 is LNHDA and CDR2 SQIVND (reference sequence). CDR3 size: 18 residues. The V and J ends lost 4 bases and 10 bases respectively, with 31 bases between them. The CDR3 sequence: CASSKARRPGRNTLGAFF. CDR3 coding DNA: TGTGCCAGTAGTAAGGCGCGCCGTCCGGGGAGGAACACGTTGGGAGCTTTCTTT.

This chain links TRBV15 with TRBJ1-1; TRBD1 agrees at 10 bases. J was trimmed by 5 bases and V by 3 bases; bases with no gene match: 12. Germline assignment: CDR1 LNHNV and CDR2 YYDKDF (reference sequence). The CDR3 contains 17 residues. In DNA, the CDR3 is TGTGCCACCAGCAGGGGGTTCTTGGGACAGGGGAGGACTGAAGCTTTCTTT. Its protein product is CATSRGFLGQGRTEAFF. Filled out from reference TRBV15 and TRBJ1-1, the complete variable domain reads DAMVIQNPRYQVTQFGKPVTLSCSQTLNHNVMYWYQQKSSQAPKLLFHYYDKDFNNEADTPDNFQSRRPNTSFCFLDIRSPGLGDTAMYLCATSRGFLGQGRTEAFFGQGTRLTVV.

The chain has TRBV11-2 and TRBJ2-5, with TRBD1 matching 7 bases. J was trimmed by 5 bases and V by 5 bases; bases with no gene match: 8. The V gene's germline CDR1 is SGHAT and CDR2 FQNNGV. The CDR3 is 14 amino acids. For the CDR3, the DNA is TGTGCCAGCAGCCCCCGGACAGGTTTGGAGACCCAGTACTTC. Residues: CASSPRTGLETQYF.

This chain links TRBV5-5 with TRBJ2-2, with D uncertain. The CDR3 runs to 11 residues. Trimming removed 5 bases from V and 6 bases from J, with 5 bases in between. Germline values: CDR1 SGHKS, CDR2 YYEKEE (reference sequence). The CDR3 DNA reads TGTGCCAGCAGTATTGCCGGGGAGCTGTTTTTT. Protein sequence: CASSIAGELFF.

The chain joins TRBV15 to TRBJ1-4; D is undetermined. V lost 0 bases, J lost 0 bases, and 8 bases lay in between. Germline CDR1 reads LNHNV; CDR2 reads YYDKDF (reference sequence). CDR3 length: 16 residues. This CDR3 reads CATSRDRFATNEKLFF. CDR3 bases: TGTGCCACCAGCAGAGACCGGTTTGCAACTAATGAAAAACTGTTTTTT.

The CDR3 spells CASSFQTGDDEQYF. Here the CDR3 DNA reads TGCGCCAGCAGCTTCCAGACAGGGGATGACGAGCAGTACTTC. The V and J genes are TRBV4-3 and TRBJ2-7, with TRBD1 matching over 8 bases. The germline CDR1 and CDR2 sequences are LGHNA and YSLEER. The CDR3 sequence is 14 residues long. The ends lost 5 bases at V and 5 bases at J; junction bases unmatched: 8.

The J gene is TRBJ2-5, the V gene TRBV12-3 or TRBV12-4; D call uncertain. The germline V and J ends were trimmed by 6 bases and 3 bases, with 8 bases remaining between them. The CDR3 contains 12 residues. In DNA form, the CDR3 reads TGTGCCAGCAGACGTCGAGAAGAGACCCAGTACTTC. Residues: CASRRREETQYF.

This chain uses TRBV7-9 with TRBJ2-5; weak D call: TRBD2 (5 bases). CDR3 length equals 18 residues. V lost 4 bases, J lost 4 bases, and 25 bases lay in between. Germline V CDR1 and CDR2: SEHNR, FQNEAQ (reference sequence). CDR3 DNA: TGTGCCAGCAGCTCCGTCCCTGAGGACTGGTCCCCGGGAGAGACCCAGTACTTC. It encodes CASSSVPEDWSPGETQYF.

This chain uses TRBV5-4 with TRBJ1-4; TRBD1 is a possible D gene (5 bases). The CDR3 length is 15 residues. Germline V CDR1 and CDR2: SGHNT, YYREEE (reference sequence). Between the trimmed V and J ends, which lost 4 bases and 2 bases, there was a span of 12 bases. CDR3 coding DNA: TGTGCCAGCAGCAGCGGGGGGGGTACTAATGAAAAACTGTTTTTT. Translating gives CASSSGGGTNEKLFF.

This sequence joins TRBV6-6 and TRBJ1-1; TRBD1 matches 7 bases. The CDR3 has 13 amino acids. Germline values: CDR1 MNHNY, CDR2 SVGAGI (reference sequence). The V segment lost 7 bases and the J segment 1 base; nucleotides outside the gene matches: 3. The CDR3 sequence: CASKDRENTEAFF. DNA for the CDR3: TGTGCCAGCAAAGACAGGGAGAACACTGAAGCTTTCTTT.

The genes are TRBV10-3 and TRBJ1-2; TRBD1 is a possible D gene (5 bases). With 2 bases removed from V and 2 bases from J, the gap between germline ends came to 12 bases. The CDR3 has 15 amino acids. Germline assignment: CDR1 ENHRY and CDR2 SYGVKD. CDR3 region: CAISEASGRNYGYTF. The CDR3 nucleotides are TGTGCCATCAGTGAGGCTTCAGGGCGGAACTATGGCTACACCTTC.

The J gene is TRBJ1-3, the V gene TRBV7-9; D uncertain. V was clipped by 4 bases and J by 14 bases, with 15 bases between them. CDR1 is SEHNR, CDR2 FQNEAQ, per germline (reference sequence). The CDR3 contains 12 residues. This CDR3 reads CASSSPEMGVYF. The DNA of the CDR3 is TGTGCCAGCAGCTCCCCGGAAATGGGCGTATATTTT.

The chain couples TRBV5-1 to TRBJ1-1, with 9 nucleotides matching TRBD1. V was clipped by 5 bases and J by 0 bases; unmatched bases: 5. Germline V gene sequence: CDR1 SGHRS, CDR2 YFSETQ. CDR3 length: 15 residues. In DNA, the CDR3 is TGCGCCAGCAGGGACAGGGGAGGGGTGAACACTGAAGCTTTCTTT. Protein product: CASRDRGGVNTEAFF.

The V and J genes are TRBV5-1 and TRBJ2-3; 8 nucleotides line up with TRBD1. The CDR3 is 15 residues long. Losses at the gene ends were 0 bases for V and 5 bases for J; bases not matched to a gene: 5. Germline V CDR1 and CDR2: SGHRS, YFSETQ. The CDR3 DNA reads TGCGCCAGCAGCTTGGCAGCAGGGGGCCAAGATACGCAGTATTTT. Residues: CASSLAAGGQDTQYF.

The J gene is TRBJ2-2, the V gene TRBV5-1, with D perhaps TRBD1 (5 bases). The ends were cut back, 2 bases at V and 0 bases at J, with 20 bases in the middle. The CDR3 has 19 residues. Germline CDR1 reads SGHRS; CDR2 reads YFSETQ. CDR3 sequence (DNA): TGCGCCAGCAGCTTCCAACCCCTTACAGGAGCCCCGAACACCGGGGAGCTGTTTTTT. This sequence encodes CASSFQPLTGAPNTGELFF.

The chain employs TRBV18 and TRBJ2-7; D unclear. The CDR3 contains 14 residues. V lost 2 bases, J lost 2 bases, and 10 bases lay in between. Germline V lookup: CDR1 KGHSH, CDR2 LQKENI. The DNA for the CDR3 is TGTGCCAGCTCACCAGATGACAACCCCTACGAGCAGTACTTC. The encoded protein is CASSPDDNPYEQYF.